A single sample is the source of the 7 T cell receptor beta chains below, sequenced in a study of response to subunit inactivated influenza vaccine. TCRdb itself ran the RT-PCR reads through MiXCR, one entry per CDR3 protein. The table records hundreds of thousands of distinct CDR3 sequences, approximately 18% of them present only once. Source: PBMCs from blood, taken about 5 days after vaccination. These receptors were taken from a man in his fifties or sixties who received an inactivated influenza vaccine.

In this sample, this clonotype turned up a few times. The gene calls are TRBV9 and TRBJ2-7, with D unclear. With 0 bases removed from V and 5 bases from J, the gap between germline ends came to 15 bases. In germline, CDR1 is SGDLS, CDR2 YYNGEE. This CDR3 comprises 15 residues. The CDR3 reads CASSVGWARSNEQYF. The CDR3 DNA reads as TGTGCCAGCAGCGTAGGCTGGGCTCGTTCCAACGAGCAGTACTTC.

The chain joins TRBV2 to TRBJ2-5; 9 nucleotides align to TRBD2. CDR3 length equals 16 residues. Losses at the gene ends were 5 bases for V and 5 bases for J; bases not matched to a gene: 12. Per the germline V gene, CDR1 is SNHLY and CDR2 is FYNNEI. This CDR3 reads CASSPGGGARMETQYF. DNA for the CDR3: TGTGCCAGCAGTCCCGGCGGGGGGGCAAGGATGGAGACCCAGTACTTC.

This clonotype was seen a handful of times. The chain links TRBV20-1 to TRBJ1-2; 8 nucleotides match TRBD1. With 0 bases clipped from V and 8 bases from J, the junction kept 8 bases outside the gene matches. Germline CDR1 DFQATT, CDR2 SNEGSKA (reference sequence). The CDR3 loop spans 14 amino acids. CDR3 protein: CSARDSDRAGGYTF. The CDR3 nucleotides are TGCAGTGCTAGAGATTCGGACAGGGCAGGGGGCTACACCTTC.

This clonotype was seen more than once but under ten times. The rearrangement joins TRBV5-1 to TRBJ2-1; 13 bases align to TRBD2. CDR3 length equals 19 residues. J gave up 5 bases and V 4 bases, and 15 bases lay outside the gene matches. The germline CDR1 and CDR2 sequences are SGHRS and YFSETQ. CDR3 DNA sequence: TGCGCCAGCAGCCCGGGGACTAGCGGGACCTTGGGGTTCCACAATGAGCAGTTCTTC. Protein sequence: CASSPGTSGTLGFHNEQFF.

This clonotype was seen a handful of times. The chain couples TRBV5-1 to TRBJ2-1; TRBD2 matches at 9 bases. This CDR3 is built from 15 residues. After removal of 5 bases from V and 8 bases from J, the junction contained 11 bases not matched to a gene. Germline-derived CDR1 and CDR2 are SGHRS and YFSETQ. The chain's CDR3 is CASREAAGGLYEQFF. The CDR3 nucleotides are TGCGCCAGCAGAGAGGCAGCGGGAGGTTTATATGAGCAGTTCTTC.

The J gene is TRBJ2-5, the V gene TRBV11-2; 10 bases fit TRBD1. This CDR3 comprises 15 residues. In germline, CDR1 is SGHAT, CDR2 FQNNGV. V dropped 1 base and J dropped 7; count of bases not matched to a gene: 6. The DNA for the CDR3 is TGTGCCAGCAGCTTAGGTGACAGGGGGCTCGGGACCCAGTACTTC. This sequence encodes CASSLGDRGLGTQYF.

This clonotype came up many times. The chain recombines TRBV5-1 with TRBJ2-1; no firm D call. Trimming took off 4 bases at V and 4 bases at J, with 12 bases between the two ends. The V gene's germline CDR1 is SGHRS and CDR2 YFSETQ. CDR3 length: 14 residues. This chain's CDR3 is CASSQAAGYNEQFF. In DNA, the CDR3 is TGCGCCAGCAGCCAGGCCGCAGGTTACAATGAGCAGTTCTTC.